The present entry profiles one T cell receptor beta chain with its context. Its recognized antigen is unknown. The data derive from a study of T cells expressing NK-cell markers (dated by TCRdb to the early 2020s). For the wider study: In sorted CD3+CD56+NKG2C+, CD3+CD56+NKG2C- and CD3+CD56-NKG2C+ T-cell subsets from eight donors, TCR beta-chain repertoires were profiled. Of the eight sequenced donors, seven were found to be HCMV-seropositive and one was found to be HCMV-seronegative. All eight donors whose samples were sequenced were randomly selected healthy volunteers, three of them men and five women. Illumina HiSeq 2000/2500, MiSeq or NextSeq was used to sequence libraries as 2 x 150 bp reads.

A commercial ELISA kit detecting HCMV-specific IgG in serum was used to determine HCMV serostatus. Ficoll density gradient centrifugation was used to isolate peripheral blood mononuclear cells from blood. The CDR3 spans 13 residues, from the cysteine through the phenylalanine. The coding DNA is unavailable. CDR1 and CDR2, looked up from the germline V gene (reference sequence), are LNHDA and SQIVND. The instrument given in TCRdb is Illumina HiSeq 2000. TCR beta cDNA libraries were prepared using 5'RACE template switching, which introduced a universal primer site and unique molecular identifiers. cDNA synthesis was primed from the TCR beta constant segment, followed by two successive PCR amplification steps. The authors' pipeline ran thus. MIGEC handled demultiplexing of the reads and grouping by UMI, while MiTCR was used to assemble and quantify clonotypes. Only TCR cDNA sequences supported by at least two reads were kept to exclude erroneous sequences. The tcR package was used for downstream repertoire analysis, and clonotypes were matched across fractions by CDR3 nucleotide sequence plus V segment. VDJmatch was used to annotate antigen specificity against VDJdb, with one amino acid substitution in CDR3 allowed. The reads, reprocessed by TCRdb, yield one row per CDR3 protein sequence and no DNA. Here the V and J calls rest on TCRdb's processing, not on the authors' analysis. This sample's clone table shows about 260,000 distinct CDR3 sequences. Roughly 4.2% of the sample is taken by the ten largest.

Here is what the overall study found, with its caveats: Those dominant clonotypes were again the most abundant among CD3+CD56-NKG2C+ cells in a handful of donors, at roughly 25-65%. In five to seven donors, the dominant CD3+CD56+NKG2C+ clonotypes were found to rank among the top 10 CD8+ clonotypes and to make up 1.0-7.0% of CD8+ T cells. It remained unclear whether the expanded NKG2C-expressing T cell clones were specific for HCMV antigens.

Rearrangement joined TRBV19 to TRBJ2-7; as DNA is missing, the TRBD2 call by TCRdb cannot be tested. This clonotype originated in a woman aged 18-70 years in good health. The sample comprised blood T cells: a sorted CD56 or NKG2C T cell subset, CD4+ or CD8+ T cells, or bulk PBMC T cells (not recorded which). The CDR3 in this case is CASSRSGAYEQYF.